A selection of T cell receptor beta chains follows, all from one sample in a study of PD-1 blockade in classical Hodgkin lymphoma. The method was immunoSEQ multiplex PCR; TCRdb's version includes in-frame clones alone and lacks a portion of them. The data hold over 25,000 clones, with around 90% observed a single time. Sequencing was performed on CD8+ T cells from blood, taken at baseline. These receptors came from a human donor with classical Hodgkin lymphoma. Both conserved end residues are part of each CDR3. Each record gives: D gene, J gene, clone size, V gene, CDR3 protein. D genes are given only for firm matches. Clone size is stated in some rows and not others, as once, few, many or a class when expanded.

.,TRBJ2-7,.,TRBV2,CASSSRQATYEQYF
TRBD1,TRBJ1-5,.,TRBV10-3,CAIRAGGSNEPQHF
.,TRBJ2-7,.,TRBV15,CATSRGLGSYEQYF
.,TRBJ1-2,.,TRBV28,CASSLWGDYGYTF
TRBD1,TRBJ1-2,.,TRBV19,CASSGTAFYGYTF
.,TRBJ2-2,.,TRBV28,CASSRTSPANTGELFF
TRBD2,TRBJ2-7,.,TRBV27,CASSYGTSGYEQYF
TRBD1,TRBJ1-2,.,TRBV2,CASLKRDSRPLFGYTF
.,TRBJ2-7,.,TRBV19,CASSLGSLNEQYF
.,TRBJ2-7,.,TRBV7-9,CASSPTDSYEQYF
.,TRBJ1-3,once,TRBV19,CASNAYSGNTIYF
.,TRBJ2-7,.,TRBV7-2,CASSSPGAEYEQYF
TRBD2,TRBJ2-1,.,TRBV6-4,CASSDHPGGNNEQFF
TRBD2,TRBJ2-5,.,TRBV7-9,CASSLAVGLAGAETQYF
.,TRBJ1-3,.,TRBV10-1,CASSPGRVPDTIYF
.,TRBJ1-5,.,TRBV5-4,CASSSGGGVNQPQHF
.,TRBJ1-1,.,TRBV6-4,CASSPSDSPNTEAFF
TRBD1,TRBJ1-4,.,TRBV2,CASSDRDSNEKLFF
.,TRBJ2-7,.,TRBV6-5,CASSYSRGNSYEQYF
.,TRBJ1-1,few,TRBV6-5,CASSYSAGLNTEAFF
.,TRBJ2-1,.,TRBV5-6,CASSLYQTVFEQFF
.,TRBJ1-1,.,TRBV7-6,CASSSDGGAAFF
.,TRBJ1-2,few,TRBV14,CASSQEWDTSSYSYTF
TRBD1,TRBJ2-2,.,TRBV10-3,CAIRTGVNTGELFF
TRBD1,TRBJ2-2,.,TRBV5-6,CASSLRTGRPIPGELFF
TRBD1,TRBJ2-1,.,TRBV6-5,CASSGWTGGLFEQFF
.,TRBJ2-1,.,TRBV27,CASSPIYNEQFF
.,TRBJ2-7,.,TRBV28,CASSLGKPDFTYEQYF
.,TRBJ2-1,once,TRBV6-6,CASSAPNEQFF
.,TRBJ1-2,.,TRBV5-1,CASSPRGQSNYGYTF
.,TRBJ2-7,once,TRBV7-9,CASSFGPSYEQYF
.,TRBJ2-7,.,TRBV5-1,CASSLVGGPEQYF
TRBD1,TRBJ1-1,.,TRBV5-5,CASSLVDRGATEAFF
TRBD1,TRBJ2-5,.,TRBV5-5,CASSLATGVYQETQYF
.,TRBJ2-1,.,TRBV10-3,CAISVTAFLRVSSYNEQFF
.,TRBJ2-7,.,TRBV6-5,CASSYGGNSYEQYF
.,TRBJ2-2,.,TRBV2,CARLLGTGELFF
.,TRBJ2-2,few,TRBV9,CASSNTGPNTGELFF
.,TRBJ1-5,.,TRBV2,CASRINQPQHF
.,TRBJ1-5,.,TRBV7-4,CASSLGNQPQHF
TRBD1,TRBJ2-6,.,TRBV15,CATSRFPGTGGSGANVLTF
TRBD1,TRBJ2-7,.,TRBV10-1,CASSEQGQGYEQYF
.,TRBJ1-5,.,TRBV5-6,CASRAHGTGQPQHF
TRBD2,TRBJ2-5,.,TRBV4-1,CASSPRTSGQETQYF
TRBD1,TRBJ2-7,.,TRBV15,CATSRGQGHEQYF
.,TRBJ1-1,.,TRBV10-1,CASSKPGNEAFF
TRBD2,TRBJ2-1,.,TRBV5-4,CASSRTRIPYEQFF
.,TRBJ2-7,.,TRBV6-5,CASSPGTTYEQYF
TRBD1,TRBJ2-2,.,TRBV27,CASSFRPWDRGVTGELFF
TRBD2,TRBJ2-1,.,TRBV7-9,CASRSGRSDNEQFF
.,TRBJ2-7,.,TRBV27,CASSLSHIYEQYF
.,TRBJ1-4,.,TRBV27,CASSLSIRGANEKLFF
.,TRBJ2-7,few,TRBV7-6,CASSLGGIGSYEQYF
.,TRBJ1-5,.,TRBV25-1,CASSSHGEGNQPQHF
.,TRBJ2-7,few,TRBV6-6,CASSYSSPEQYF
TRBD2,TRBJ2-1,.,TRBV25-1,CASRGGWNEQFF
.,TRBJ2-1,.,TRBV7-3,CASSLTGASEQFF
.,TRBJ2-7,.,TRBV2,CASSDKLEQYF
.,TRBJ2-7,.,TRBV28,CASSPQGGYEQYF